The clone carrying this T cell receptor beta chain has just a few counts. Sample-barcoded 5' priming and a J-beta primer mix drove a second PCR of roughly 7 to 11 cycles. TCRdb redid the calling of the 5' RACE reads with MiXCR, one entry per CDR3 protein. Among about 1.7 million distinct CDR3 sequences listed, about 28% were seen once. These data come from a study of blood T cells in healthy people across ages. CDR1 is SGHTA, CDR2 FQGNSA, per germline. The CDR3 loop spans 17 amino acids. V was pared by 5 bases and J by 7 bases, with 24 bases between. This chain joins TRBV7-2 and TRBJ1-5; possibly TRBD1 for D (5 bases). The source is a woman in her 30s in good health. Input material: blood. The CDR3 loop is CASSPALRRGARQPQHF. The CDR3 nucleotides are TGTGCCAGCAGCCCCGCCCTTAGGAGGGGCGCACGGCAGCCCCAGCATTTT.